This T cell receptor (beta chain) was retrieved from a study of T cell changes during pregnancy in multiple sclerosis (dated by TCRdb to between 2018 and 2021). Context from the whole study: The study examined how the T cell repertoire changed over the course of pregnancy in women with multiple sclerosis.

A remark on this clone: Which antigen it targets is not known. Base-call qualities are not available, and no considerably larger clone is one nucleotide away.

From its cysteine to its phenylalanine, the CDR3 spans 15 amino acids. Only CDR3 DNA remains: 45 bases, in frame from the first base. Based on the germline V gene (reference sequence), the CDR1 and CDR2 sequences are SEHNR and FQNEAQ. Trimming removed 5 bases from V and 0 bases from J, leaving 12 bases between the germline ends. The protocol used for the library was the immunoSEQ multiplex PCR assay. TCRdb stores this immuneACCESS table with in-frame sequences only. Part of the clones is absent; in the studies checked, under half of the shortfall reflects unresolved V genes, and no reason is known for the rest. The table for this sample lists about 66,000 clones; roughly nine tenths of them were counted only once. In total, the top ten clones hold over 4.5% of the sample.

Sequencing was performed on CD8+ T cells from peripheral blood mononuclear cells, taken before pregnancy. Recombination connected TRBV7-9 to TRBJ2-3; TRBD2 is a possible D gene, resting on 5 matching bases. The receptor was isolated from a female donor with multiple sclerosis, enrolled in a pregnancy study. The CDR3 here reads CASSPPGISTDTQYF. The DNA sequence follows: TGTGCCAGCAGCCCGCCGGGGATTAGCACAGATACGCAGTATTTT.